Detailed here is one T cell receptor (beta chain). What it binds is unknown. This record comes from a study of OX40 agonist ivuxolimab in advanced cancers. Study-level findings and limits: The CD4+ and CD8+ T cells in the blood had expanded clonally by week 6 at 0.1 to 3.0 mg/kg.

V was cut by 2 bases and J by 5 bases, with 10 bases left in between. This CDR3 is built from 13 residues. Germline V gives CDR1 SGHTA, CDR2 FQGNSA. Generated by immunoSEQ multiplex PCR, the TCRdb table keeps only in-frame clones and is missing some. Of 75,000 to 80,000 clones in the sample, around 87% were seen once. This clonotype was sampled from an adult with an advanced solid tumor such as melanoma, head and neck, liver or kidney cancer. The starting material was CD4+ or CD8+ T cells sorted from blood, obtained in a trial of the OX40 agonist ivuxolimab. This chain uses TRBV7-2 with TRBJ2-7, with D possibly being TRBD1 (6 bases). The CDR3 here is CASSLSPGDEQYF. In nucleotides, the CDR3 is TGTGCCAGCAGCTTAAGTCCAGGGGACGAGCAGTACTTC.